Each of the 14 T cell receptor beta chains below was sequenced from the same sample in a study of cytomegalovirus exposure and HLA in healthy donors. The study ran its PCR with 60 Vbeta and 13 Jbeta primers. Profiling relied on immunoSEQ multiplex PCR, and the TCRdb table lists in-frame clones only, not all of them. The sample carries 50,000 or so clones, roughly 74% recorded once. The sample taken for sequencing was PBMCs. These receptors all stem from a middle-aged man in good health and CMV-seropositive.

The chain links TRBV2 to TRBJ2-3, with 9 bases aligning to TRBD2. CDR1 and CDR2 (germline): SNHLY, FYNNEI. Trimming removed 7 bases from V and 3 bases from J; junction bases left unmatched: 8. This CDR3 is 15 amino acids long. The CDR3 reads CASKEERGVTDTQYF. CDR3 bases: TGTGCCAGCAAGGAGGAGCGGGGGGTTACAGATACGCAGTATTTT. The full variable domain, completed using reference TRBV2 and TRBJ2-3, is EPEVTQTPSHQVTQMGQEVILRCVPISNHLYFYWYRQILGQKVEFLVSFYNNEISEKSEIFDDQFSVERPDGSNFTLKIRSTKLEDSAMYFCASKEERGVTDTQYFGPGTRLTVL.

This chain uses TRBV6-5 with TRBJ2-7; 8 nucleotides align to TRBD1. The CDR3 is 14 amino acids. J gave up 3 bases and V 5 bases, and 6 bases lay outside the gene matches. From germline, CDR1 is MNHEY and CDR2 SVGAGI. CDR3 sequence reads: CASSQHGQGYEQYF. In nucleotides, the CDR3 is TGTGCCAGCAGTCAACACGGACAGGGCTACGAGCAGTACTTC.

The chain joins TRBV5-6 to TRBJ2-2; D may be TRBD2 (5 bases). Trimming cost V 0 bases and J 4 bases, with 16 bases left between them. Per the germline V gene, CDR1 is SGHDT and CDR2 is YYEEEE. The CDR3 loop spans 17 amino acids. The CDR3 loop is CASSLEVLAARTGELFF. DNA of the CDR3: TGTGCCAGCAGCTTGGAGGTTCTAGCAGCTCGCACCGGGGAGCTGTTTTTT.

The gene calls are TRBV7-6 and TRBJ2-3, with 14 nucleotides matching TRBD2. Looked up from germline, CDR1 is SGHVS and CDR2 is FNYEAQ. Trimming removed 1 base from V and 5 bases from J; junction bases left unmatched: 2. The CDR3 totals 16 residues. CDR3 sequence (DNA): TGTGCCAGCAGCTTAGGGACTAGCGGGGGGATAGATACGCAGTATTTT. It translates to CASSLGTSGGIDTQYF.

V is TRBV6-1 and J is TRBJ1-2; TRBD1 agrees at 7 bases. Losses at the gene ends were 2 bases for V and 0 bases for J; bases not matched to a gene: 9. There are 17 residues in the CDR3. From germline, CDR1 is MNHNS and CDR2 SASEGT. The CDR3 sequence is CASSELPGGRSNYGYTF. The CDR3 DNA reads TGTGCCAGCAGTGAACTCCCAGGGGGGAGGTCTAACTATGGCTACACCTTC.

The CDR3 reads CASSTSGGGTGELFF. The CDR3 nucleotides read TGTGCCAGCAGTACTAGCGGGGGGGGCACCGGGGAGCTGTTTTTT. J is TRBJ2-2 and V is TRBV6-1, with 13 bases lining up with TRBD2. CDR3 size: 15 residues. V gave up 5 bases and J gave up 4 bases; unmatched junction bases: 1. The germline V gene has CDR1 MNHNS and CDR2 SASEGT.

This chain joins TRBV20-1 and TRBJ1-5; the D is unclear. The CDR3 runs 11 residues. Germline CDR1 is DFQATT and CDR2 is SNEGSKA (reference sequence). Trimming took 6 bases from V and 11 from J, leaving 14 bases between them. CDR3 coding DNA: TGCAGTGCCGGAAGGAGAGCGGCCCAGCATTTT. Translation gives CSAGRRAAQHF.

The chain carries TRBV6-6 and TRBJ1-1; 7 nucleotides match TRBD1. V lost 7 bases, J lost 1 base, and 12 bases stayed unmatched. The CDR3 loop spans 16 amino acids. Per germline, CDR1 MNHNY and CDR2 SVGAGI (reference sequence). The CDR3 DNA follows: TGTGCCAGCATTATATACAGGGGCTCGGCGAACACTGAAGCTTTCTTT. Translated: CASIIYRGSANTEAFF.

V usage is TRBV6-1 and J usage is TRBJ1-4; TRBD1 aligns across 11 bases. In germline, CDR1 is MNHNS, CDR2 SASEGT. V shed 4 bases, J shed 3 bases, and the junction held 7 bases outside the gene matches. This CDR3 contains 17 residues. CDR3 DNA sequence: TGTGCCAGCAGTGTGCTGGACAGGGGGCTTGCTAATGAAAAACTGTTTTTT. Its translation is CASSVLDRGLANEKLFF.

The J gene is TRBJ1-5, the V gene TRBV2; D remains unclear. From germline, CDR1 is SNHLY and CDR2 FYNNEI. CDR3 size: 13 residues. V was clipped by 8 bases and J by 4 bases, with 12 bases between them. The CDR3 nucleotides are TGTGCCAGCGGAGTGGCGCAGAATCAGCCCCAGCATTTT. Protein sequence: CASGVAQNQPQHF.

This clone appeared a few times. V usage is TRBV7-6 and J usage is TRBJ1-3; D remains ambiguous. V was cut by 1 base and J by 4 bases, with 8 bases left in between. The CDR3 sequence is 14 residues long. The germline V gene encodes CDR1 SGHVS and CDR2 FNYEAQ. The CDR3 bases are TGTGCCAGCAGCTTAGGTGTGCGCGGAAACACCATATATTTT. Translation gives CASSLGVRGNTIYF.

The rearrangement uses TRBV2 and TRBJ1-3, with D unresolved. Germline V lookup: CDR1 SNHLY, CDR2 FYNNEI. Between the trimmed V and J ends, which lost 7 bases and 0 bases, there was a span of 13 bases. The CDR3 length is 15 residues. The CDR3 spells CASTGRTISGNTIYF. CDR3 DNA: TGTGCCAGCACAGGACGGACTATCTCTGGAAACACCATATATTTT.

The chain joins TRBV7-3 to TRBJ2-1; TRBD2 agrees at 7 bases. V was clipped by 2 bases and J by 8 bases; unmatched bases: 12. The CDR3 is made up of 16 amino acids. CDR1 SGHTA and CDR2 FQGTGA come from the germline V gene. The CDR3 nucleotides are TGTGCCAGCAGCTTAGGGGGGGACCCCATCCGGGATGAGCAGTTCTTC. Translation: CASSLGGDPIRDEQFF.

This clone was recorded a few times. This chain joins TRBV2 and TRBJ2-1; TRBD2 agrees at 15 bases. After removal of 10 bases from V and 0 bases from J, the junction contained 7 bases not matched to a gene. CDR3 length: 17 amino acids. Germline CDR1 and CDR2: SNHLY and FYNNEI. DNA for the CDR3: TGTGCCACCCCCCCGGGACTAGCGGGGGGCTCCTACAATGAGCAGTTCTTC. Translating it yields CATPPGLAGGSYNEQFF.